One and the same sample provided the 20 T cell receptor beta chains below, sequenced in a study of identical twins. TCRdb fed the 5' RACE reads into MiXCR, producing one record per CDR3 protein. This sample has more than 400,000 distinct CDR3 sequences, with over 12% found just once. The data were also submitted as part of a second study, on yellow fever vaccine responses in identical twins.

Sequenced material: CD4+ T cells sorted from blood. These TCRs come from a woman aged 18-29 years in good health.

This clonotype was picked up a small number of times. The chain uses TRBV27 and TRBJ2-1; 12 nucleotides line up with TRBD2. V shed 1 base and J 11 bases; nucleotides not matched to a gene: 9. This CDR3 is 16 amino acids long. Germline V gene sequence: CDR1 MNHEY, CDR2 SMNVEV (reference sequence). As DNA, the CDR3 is TGTGCCAGCAGTTTATTTCCTAGCGGGGGGGCCGAGCAGCAGTTCTTC. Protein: CASSLFPSGGAEQQFF.

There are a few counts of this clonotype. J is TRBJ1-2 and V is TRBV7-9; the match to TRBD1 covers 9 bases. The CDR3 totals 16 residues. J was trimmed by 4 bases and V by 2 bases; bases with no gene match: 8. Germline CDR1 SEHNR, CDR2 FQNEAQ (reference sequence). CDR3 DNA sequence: TGTGCCAGCAGCTTAATCTCTGGGACAGGGCGCTATGGCTACACCTTC. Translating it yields CASSLISGTGRYGYTF.

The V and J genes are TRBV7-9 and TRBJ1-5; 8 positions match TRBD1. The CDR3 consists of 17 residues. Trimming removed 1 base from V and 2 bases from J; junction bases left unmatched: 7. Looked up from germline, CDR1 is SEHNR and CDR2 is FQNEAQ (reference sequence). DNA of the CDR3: TGTGCCAGCAGCTTAGATTTAGGACAGGGACGCAATCAGCCCCAGCATTTT. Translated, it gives CASSLDLGQGRNQPQHF.

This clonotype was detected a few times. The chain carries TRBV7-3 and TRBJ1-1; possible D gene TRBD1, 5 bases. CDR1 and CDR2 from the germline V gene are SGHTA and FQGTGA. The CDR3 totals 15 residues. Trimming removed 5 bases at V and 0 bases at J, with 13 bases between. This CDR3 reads CASSPPGGMNTEAFF. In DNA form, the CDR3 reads TGTGCCAGCAGCCCACCGGGGGGAATGAACACTGAAGCTTTCTTT.

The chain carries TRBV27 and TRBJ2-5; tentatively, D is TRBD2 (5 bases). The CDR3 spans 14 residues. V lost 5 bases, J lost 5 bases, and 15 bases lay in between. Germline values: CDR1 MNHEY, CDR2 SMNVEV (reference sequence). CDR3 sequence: CASSRPAEAETQYF. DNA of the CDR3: TGTGCCAGCAGTCGGCCGGCGGAGGCCGAGACCCAGTACTTC.

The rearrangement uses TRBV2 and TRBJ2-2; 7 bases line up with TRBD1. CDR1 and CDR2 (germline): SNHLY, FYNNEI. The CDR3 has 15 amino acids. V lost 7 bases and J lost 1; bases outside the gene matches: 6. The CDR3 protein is CASNPDRVNTGELFF. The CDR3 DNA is TGTGCCAGCAACCCCGACAGGGTGAACACCGGGGAGCTGTTTTTT.

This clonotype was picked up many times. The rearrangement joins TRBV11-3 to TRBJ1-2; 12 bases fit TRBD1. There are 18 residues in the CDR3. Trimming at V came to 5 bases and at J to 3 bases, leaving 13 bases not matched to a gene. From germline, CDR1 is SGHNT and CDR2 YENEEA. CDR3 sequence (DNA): TGTGCCAGCAGCCCCCCCATCTGGGACAGGGGGCTAGACTATGGCTACACCTTC. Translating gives CASSPPIWDRGLDYGYTF.

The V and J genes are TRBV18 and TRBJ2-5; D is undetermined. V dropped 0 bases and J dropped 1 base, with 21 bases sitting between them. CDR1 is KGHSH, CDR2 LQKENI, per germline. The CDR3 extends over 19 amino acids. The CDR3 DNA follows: TGTGCCAGCTCACCACCGAAATTGGGCCCGGGTCAGTCCCAAGAGACCCAGTACTTC. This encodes CASSPPKLGPGQSQETQYF.

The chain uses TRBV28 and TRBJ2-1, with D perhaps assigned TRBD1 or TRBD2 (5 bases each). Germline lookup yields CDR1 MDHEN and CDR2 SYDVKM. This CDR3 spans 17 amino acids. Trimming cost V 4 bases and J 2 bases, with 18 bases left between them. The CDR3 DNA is TGTGCCAGCAGTTCAATCACCGGGACCCTACCCTACAATGAGCAGTTCTTC. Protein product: CASSSITGTLPYNEQFF.

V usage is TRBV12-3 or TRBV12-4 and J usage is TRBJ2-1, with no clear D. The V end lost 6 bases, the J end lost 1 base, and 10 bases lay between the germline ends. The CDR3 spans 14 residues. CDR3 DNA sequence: TGTGCCAGCAGCCCGACTCCATCCTACAATGAGCAGTTCTTC. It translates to CASSPTPSYNEQFF.

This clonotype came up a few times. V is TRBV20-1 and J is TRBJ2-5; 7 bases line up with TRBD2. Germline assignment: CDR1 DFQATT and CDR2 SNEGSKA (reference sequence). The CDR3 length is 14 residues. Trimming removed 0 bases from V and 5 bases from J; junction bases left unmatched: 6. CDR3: CSAREGPGGETQYF. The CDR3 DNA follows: TGCAGTGCTAGAGAGGGTCCCGGGGGGGAGACCCAGTACTTC.

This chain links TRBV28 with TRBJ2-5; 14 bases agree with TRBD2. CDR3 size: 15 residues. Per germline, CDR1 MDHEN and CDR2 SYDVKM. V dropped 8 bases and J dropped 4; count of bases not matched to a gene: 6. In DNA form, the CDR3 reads TGTGCCAGCGCCGGGACTAGCGGGAGTGGAGAGACCCAGTACTTC. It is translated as CASAGTSGSGETQYF.

The CDR3 DNA sequence: TGCAGTGCTGGGTCTGGACAGGGGACCTACGAGCAGTACTTC. Its translation: CSAGSGQGTYEQYF. The rearrangement links TRBV20-1 to TRBJ2-7; TRBD1 aligns across 9 bases. The CDR3 has 14 residues. Germline V lookup: CDR1 DFQATT, CDR2 SNEGSKA (reference sequence). V lost 5 bases, J lost 2 bases, and 7 bases stayed unmatched.

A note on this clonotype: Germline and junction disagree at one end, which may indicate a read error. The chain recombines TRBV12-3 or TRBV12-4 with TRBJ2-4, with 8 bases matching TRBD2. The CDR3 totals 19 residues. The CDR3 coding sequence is TGTACCAGCAGAACCCTAGCGGGCAAACCCGGCGTAGCCAAAAACATTCAGTACTTC. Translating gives CTSRTLAGKPGVAKNIQYF.

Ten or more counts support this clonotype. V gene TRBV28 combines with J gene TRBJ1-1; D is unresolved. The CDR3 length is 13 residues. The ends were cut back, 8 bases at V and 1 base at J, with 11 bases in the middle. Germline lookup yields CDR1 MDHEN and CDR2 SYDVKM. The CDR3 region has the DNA TGTGCCAGCCGTACGGAGCAGAACACTGAAGCTTTCTTT. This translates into CASRTEQNTEAFF. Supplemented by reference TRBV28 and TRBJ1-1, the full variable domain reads DVKVTQSSRYLVKRTGEKVFLECVQDMDHENMFWYRQDPGLGLRLIYFSYDVKMKEKGDIPEGYSVSREKKERFSLILESASTNQTSMYLCASRTEQNTEAFFGQGTRLTVV.

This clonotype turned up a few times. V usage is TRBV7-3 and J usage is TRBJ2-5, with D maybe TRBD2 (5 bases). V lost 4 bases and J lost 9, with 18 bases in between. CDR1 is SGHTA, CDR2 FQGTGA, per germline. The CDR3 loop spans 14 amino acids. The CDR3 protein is CASSSGLGVGSQYF. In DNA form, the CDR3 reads TGTGCCAGCAGCTCTGGACTTGGGGTTGGGTCCCAGTACTTC. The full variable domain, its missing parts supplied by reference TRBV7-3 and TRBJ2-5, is GAGVSQTPSNKVTEKGKYVELRCDPISGHTALYWYRQSLGQGPEFLIYFQGTGAADDSGLPNDRFFAVRPEGSVSTLKIQRTERGDSAVYLCASSSGLGVGSQYFGPGTRLLVL.

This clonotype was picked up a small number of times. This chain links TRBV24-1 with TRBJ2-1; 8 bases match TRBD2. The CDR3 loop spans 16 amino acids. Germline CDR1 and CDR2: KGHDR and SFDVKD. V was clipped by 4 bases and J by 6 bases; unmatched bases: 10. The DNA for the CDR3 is TGTGCCACCAGTGACCATAGCGGGGAGCAGGTCAATGAGCAGTTCTTC. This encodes CATSDHSGEQVNEQFF.

The CDR3 region is CASSPVAGGSDEQFF. The DNA for the CDR3 is TGTGCCAGCTCACCGGTAGCGGGGGGTTCGGATGAGCAGTTCTTC. The V call is TRBV18, the J call TRBJ2-1; 10 nucleotides match TRBD2. This CDR3 spans 15 amino acids. The V segment lost 3 bases and the J segment 8 bases; nucleotides outside the gene matches: 7. Germline CDR1 reads KGHSH; CDR2 reads LQKENI.

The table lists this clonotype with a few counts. CDR3: CASNRGLDTEAFF. The CDR3, as DNA: TGTGCCAGCAACCGGGGCCTGGACACTGAAGCTTTCTTT. The V and J genes are TRBV12-3 or TRBV12-4 and TRBJ1-1, with D perhaps matching TRBD1 (5 bases). The CDR3 runs to 13 residues. V was cut by 7 bases and J by 3 bases, with 12 bases left in between.

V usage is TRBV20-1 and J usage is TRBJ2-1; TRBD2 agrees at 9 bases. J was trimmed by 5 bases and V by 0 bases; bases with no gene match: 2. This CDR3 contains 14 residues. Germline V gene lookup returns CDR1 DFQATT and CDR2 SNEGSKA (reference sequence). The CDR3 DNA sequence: TGCAGTGCTAGAGACCCTAGCGGGGACAATGAGCAGTTCTTC. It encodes CSARDPSGDNEQFF.